A selection of T cell receptor beta chains follows, all from one sample in a study of T-cell memory formation after mild COVID-19. TCRdb re-called the 5' RACE reads through MiXCR, storing one row per CDR3 protein. The repertoire holds 560,000 or so distinct CDR3 sequences, with approximately 15% as singletons. The sequencing input was PBMCs or a T cell subset sorted from them (not recorded which). Every receptor here comes from an adult woman who had mild COVID-19 (a few samples of this study predate the infection). Cell type and time point are not known. Both conserved end residues are part of each CDR3. The D gene is left open where the match is weak. Only some rows state a clone size, as once, few, many or a class for expanded clones.

clone_size d_call j_call v_call cdr3_nt cdr3_aa
NA NA TRBJ2-1 TRBV18 TGTGCCAGCTCACGCCTAAGTCAAACCGATGAGCAGTTCTTC CASSRLSQTDEQFF
few TRBD2 TRBJ2-7 TRBV7-8 TGTGCCAGCAGCTCGCGGGGGGCCCACGAGCAGTACTTC CASSSRGAHEQYF
NA TRBD1 TRBJ1-1 TRBV7-9 TGTGCCAGCAGCTCACGGACAGGGGCGGGAACTGAAGCTTTCTTT CASSSRTGAGTEAFF
NA NA TRBJ1-5 TRBV24-1 TGTGCCACCAGTGACTCCACTTATCAGCCCCAGCATTTT CATSDSTYQPQHF
NA TRBD2 TRBJ2-1 TRBV24-1 TGTGCCACCAGCCTGCCGGGGGGGCCCTACAATGAGCAGTTCTTC CATSLPGGPYNEQFF
NA NA TRBJ2-5 TRBV3-1 TGTGCCAGCAGTCGACTCCTAGGGAACCAGTACTTC CASSRLLGNQYF
NA TRBD1 TRBJ1-5 TRBV15 TGTGCCACCAGCAGAGATGCAGGGGGCCGGAATCAGCCCCAGCATTTT CATSRDAGGRNQPQHF
few TRBD1 TRBJ1-1 TRBV5-1 TGCGCCAGCAGCCCGGACAGGGGGCTTGTGAACACTGAAGCTTTCTTT CASSPDRGLVNTEAFF
few TRBD2 TRBJ2-3 TRBV24-1 TGTGCCACCAGTGATTTAGCGGGGAGCACAGATACGCAGTATTTT CATSDLAGSTDTQYF
NA TRBD2 TRBJ2-7 TRBV29-1 TGCAGCGCCCTTAGCGGGAGGGCCGCGGTGTACGAGCAGTACTTC CSALSGRAAVYEQYF
many NA TRBJ2-1 TRBV19 TGTGCCAGTAGTATCGGGGGGCTAGCCAATGAGCAGTTCTTC CASSIGGLANEQFF
few NA TRBJ1-1 TRBV20-1 TGCAGTGCTGGCCCAGGCACTGAAGCTTTCTTT CSAGPGTEAFF
few NA TRBJ2-7 TRBV29-1 TGCAGCGTCGCTGATATCTACGAGCAGTACTTC CSVADIYEQYF
few TRBD2 TRBJ2-3 TRBV11-2 TGTGCCAGCAGCTTAGCAGTCCTAGCGGTCACAGATACGCAGTATTTT CASSLAVLAVTDTQYF
few TRBD2 TRBJ2-5 TRBV7-9 TGTGCCAGCAGCTTAGGGCGGGAGCTCCAAGAGACCCAGTACTTC CASSLGRELQETQYF
NA TRBD2 TRBJ2-1 TRBV6-5 TGTGCCAGCAGTTACTCGACTAGCGGGTTCACGGGGCAGTTCTTC CASSYSTSGFTGQFF
many TRBD1 TRBJ2-7 TRBV7-9 TGTGCCAGCAGCCACCGGGACAGTTACGAGCAGTACTTC CASSHRDSYEQYF
few NA TRBJ2-5 TRBV12-3/TRBV12-4 TGTGCCAGCAGTTCAGGTCAATCCCGGGAGACGAAGGTTAGAGAGACCCAGTACTTC CASSSGQSRETKVRETQYF
NA NA TRBJ1-1 TRBV19 TGTGCCAGTAGTATTAGCAGATCCGGGGAGGAAGCTTTCTTT CASSISRSGEEAFF
NA NA TRBJ2-1 TRBV24-1 TGTGCCACCAGTGATTTGGGCAGGCCTACCTACAATGAGCAGTTCTTC CATSDLGRPTYNEQFF
NA NA TRBJ2-2 TRBV24-1 TGTGCCACCAGTGGGGTCGGGGGTACCACCGGGGAGCTGTTTTTT CATSGVGGTTGELFF
few NA TRBJ1-4 TRBV11-2 TGTGCCAGCAGCTTAGATCTAACGGGGGGCGCGGGGAAACTGTTTTTT CASSLDLTGGAGKLFF